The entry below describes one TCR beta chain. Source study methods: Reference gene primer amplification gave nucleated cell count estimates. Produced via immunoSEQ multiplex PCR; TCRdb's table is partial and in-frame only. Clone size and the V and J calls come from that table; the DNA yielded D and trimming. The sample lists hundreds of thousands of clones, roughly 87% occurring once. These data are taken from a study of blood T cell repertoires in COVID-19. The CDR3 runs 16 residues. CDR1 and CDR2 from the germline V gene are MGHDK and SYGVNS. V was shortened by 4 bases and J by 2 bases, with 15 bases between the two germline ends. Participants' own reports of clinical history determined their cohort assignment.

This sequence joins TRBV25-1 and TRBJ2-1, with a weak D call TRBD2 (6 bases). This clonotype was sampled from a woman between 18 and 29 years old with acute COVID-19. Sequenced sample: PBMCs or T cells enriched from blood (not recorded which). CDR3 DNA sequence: TGTGCCAGCAGTGGCAGTTTTGGCGGGACCTACAATGAGCAGTTCTTC. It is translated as CASSGSFGGTYNEQFF.